The rows below give T cell receptor beta chains drawn from one sample of a study of T cells after yellow fever vaccination. In TCRdb, the 5' RACE reads were re-called with MiXCR into one record per CDR3 protein. The data show approximately 350,000 distinct CDR3 sequences, with about 9.9% seen just once and less than 20% held by the top ten. Source: PBMCs, taken on the day of the first yellow fever vaccination. All receptors derive from a man aged 18 to 29 who received the YFV17D yellow fever vaccine. CDR3s include the opening cysteine and the closing phenylalanine or tryptophan. The D gene is left open where the match is weak. Clone size appears in some rows only: once, few, many, or a class for an expanded clone.

j_call | clone_size | d_call | v_call | cdr3_aa | cdr3_nt
TRBJ2-5 | . | TRBD2 | TRBV7-2 | CASSFGGGAGETQYF | TGTGCCAGCAGCTTTGGCGGGGGGGCCGGAGAGACCCAGTACTTC
TRBJ2-1 | few | TRBD2 | TRBV25-1 | CASSESSGGYNEQFF | TGTGCCAGCAGTGAAAGTAGCGGGGGCTACAATGAGCAGTTCTTC
TRBJ2-2 | few | TRBD1 | TRBV4-1 | CASSQVIRRDRGDTGELFF | TGCGCCAGCAGCCAAGTAATTCGTCGGGACAGGGGCGACACCGGGGAGCTGTTTTTT
TRBJ2-5 | few | . | TRBV4-2 | CASSLDFGETQYF | TGTGCCAGCAGCCTTGACTTCGGAGAGACCCAGTACTTC
TRBJ1-4 | . | TRBD1 | TRBV20-1 | CSVNTGDNEKLFF | TGCAGTGTAAACACAGGGGATAATGAAAAACTGTTTTTT
TRBJ1-3 | many | . | TRBV7-2 | CASSPGPFSGNTIYF | TGTGCCAGCAGCCCCGGCCCCTTCTCTGGAAACACCATATATTTT
TRBJ2-3 | . | . | TRBV29-1 | CSATPPTLRTDTQYF | TGCAGCGCCACCCCTCCGACATTACGCACAGATACGCAGTATTTT
TRBJ2-4 | . | . | TRBV15 | CATSRDRGENIQYF | TGTGCCACCAGCAGAGATCGAGGAGAAAACATTCAGTACTTC
TRBJ2-1 | . | . | TRBV7-9 | CASSLRASSNNEQFF | TGTGCCAGCAGCTTAAGGGCGAGTTCCAACAATGAGCAGTTCTTC
TRBJ1-1 | many | . | TRBV5-1 | CASSLDDPRLNTEAFF | TGCGCCAGCAGCTTGGACGACCCTCGCCTGAACACTGAAGCTTTCTTT
TRBJ1-5 | . | . | TRBV7-2 | CASSLAGGVSNQPQHF | TGTGCCAGCAGCTTAGCGGGAGGGGTTAGCAATCAGCCCCAGCATTTT
TRBJ1-2 | few | . | TRBV29-1 | CSVSGFNYGYTF | TGCAGCGTATCCGGATTCAACTATGGCTACACCTTC
TRBJ1-1 | . | . | TRBV20-1 | CSARPVPGRNMNTEAFF | TGCAGTGCTAGACCCGTTCCGGGACGCAACATGAACACTGAAGCTTTCTTT
TRBJ2-7 | few | . | TRBV6-1 | CASKTHQGNEQYF | TGTGCCAGCAAAACGCACCAGGGCAACGAGCAGTACTTC
TRBJ2-3 | . | . | TRBV19 | CASNIEGGRTDTQYF | TGTGCCAGTAACATAGAGGGGGGGCGAACAGATACGCAGTATTTT
TRBJ1-3 | few | TRBD1 | TRBV6-5 | CASSRTGTGGRGNTIYF | TGTGCCAGCAGTAGGACCGGGACAGGGGGCCGAGGAAACACCATATATTTT
TRBJ2-3 | few | . | TRBV9 | CASSRSGGMGQYF | TGTGCCAGCAGCAGGAGTGGGGGCATGGGGCAGTATTTT
TRBJ2-5 | many | . | TRBV7-8 | CASSPDGRQETQYF | TGTGCCAGCAGCCCCGACGGAAGACAAGAGACCCAGTACTTC
TRBJ1-4 | few | . | TRBV6-5 | CASSYSEGMGEKLFF | TGTGCCAGCAGTTACTCAGAAGGGATGGGTGAAAAACTGTTTTTT
TRBJ2-1 | . | . | TRBV12-5 | CASGPEFQNEQFF | TGTGCTAGTGGCCCTGAGTTCCAAAATGAGCAGTTCTTC
TRBJ2-3 | . | TRBD2 | TRBV12-3/TRBV12-4 | CASSKRPGGGSTDTQYF | TGTGCCAGCAGTAAACGGCCGGGCGGGGGGTCCACAGATACGCAGTATTTT
TRBJ2-7 | few | . | TRBV20-1 | CSASKEAYEQYF | TGCAGTGCTAGCAAGGAGGCCTACGAGCAGTACTTC
TRBJ2-2 | . | TRBD1 | TRBV19 | CDLTGQGPGELFF | TGTGACCTCACCGGACAGGGGCCCGGGGAGCTGTTTTTT
TRBJ2-3 | . | TRBD1 | TRBV29-1 | CSVEGGTGLLADTQYF | TGCAGCGTTGAGGGCGGGACAGGTCTTTTAGCAGATACGCAGTATTTT
TRBJ1-5 | . | TRBD1 | TRBV20-1 | CSVIEGASNQPQHF | TGCAGTGTTATCGAGGGGGCTAGTAATCAGCCCCAGCATTTT
TRBJ1-6 | many | . | TRBV5-1 | CASSEGLSYNSPLHF | TGCGCCAGCAGCGAAGGACTATCTTATAATTCACCCCTCCACTTT
TRBJ2-5 | few | . | TRBV7-2 | CASSLSRGEGETQYF | TGTGCCAGCAGCTTAAGTCGAGGGGAAGGGGAGACCCAGTACTTC
TRBJ2-7 | . | TRBD2 | TRBV7-2 | CASSLGGGGNEQYF | TGTGCCAGCAGCTTAGGCGGCGGGGGTAATGAGCAGTACTTC
TRBJ2-1 | few | . | TRBV5-1 | CASSLSRHEQFF | TGCGCCAGCAGCTTGTCCAGGCACGAGCAGTTCTTC
TRBJ2-7 | . | . | TRBV30 | CAWSIGSYEQYF | TGTGCCTGGTCAATCGGTAGCTACGAGCAGTACTTC
TRBJ2-3 | few | TRBD2 | TRBV12-3/TRBV12-4 | CASLAGGADTQYF | TGTGCCAGCCTAGCGGGGGGGGCAGATACGCAGTATTTT
TRBJ2-7 | few | TRBD1 | TRBV6-1 | CASSQGQVPSRREQYF | TGTGCCAGCAGCCAAGGACAGGTCCCCTCTCGGAGGGAGCAGTACTTC
TRBJ2-5 | few | . | TRBV5-6 | CASGIPGTEETQYF | TGTGCCAGCGGAATCCCCGGGACGGAAGAGACCCAGTACTTC
TRBJ2-1 | few | TRBD2 | TRBV19 | CASSRGTSGVLSSYNEQFF | TGTGCCAGTAGTAGAGGGACTAGCGGGGTCCTGAGCTCCTACAATGAGCAGTTCTTC
TRBJ2-3 | . | . | TRBV2 | CASKEGEGTDTQYF | TGTGCCAGCAAAGAAGGGGAGGGCACAGATACGCAGTATTTT
TRBJ1-2 | few | . | TRBV20-1 | CSALRLPSRGYTF | TGCAGTGCCCTCCGACTACCCTCGAGAGGCTACACCTTC
TRBJ1-2 | few | . | TRBV25-1 | CASSGLHVNYGYTF | TGTGCCAGCAGTGGACTACATGTCAACTATGGCTACACCTTC
TRBJ2-4 | few | TRBD2 | TRBV7-2 | CASSVSGGGAKNIQYF | TGTGCCAGCAGCGTTAGCGGGGGGGGGGCCAAAAACATTCAGTACTTC
TRBJ2-5 | many | . | TRBV6-5 | CASSYSETQYF | TGTGCCAGCAGCTACTCGGAGACCCAGTACTTC
TRBJ2-1 | many | . | TRBV21-1 | CASSKEPSLRNEQFF | TGTGCCAGCAGCAAAGAGCCTAGCCTCAGGAATGAGCAGTTCTTC
TRBJ1-3 | . | . | TRBV12-3/TRBV12-4 | CASRNREAGNTIYF | TGTGCCAGCAGGAACAGGGAGGCTGGAAACACCATATATTTT
TRBJ2-5 | . | TRBD1 | TRBV12-3/TRBV12-4 | CAISLVLGAGGSMETQYF | TGTGCCATCAGTTTAGTATTAGGAGCAGGGGGCTCGATGGAGACCCAGTACTTC
TRBJ2-1 | few | TRBD2 | TRBV3-1 | CASSQALGGGLYNEQFF | TGTGCCAGCAGCCAAGCTCTCGGGGGGGGGCTCTACAATGAGCAGTTCTTC
TRBJ1-1 | . | . | TRBV6-1 | CASRGFLGLGGTEAFF | TGTGCCAGCCGTGGGTTCTTGGGGTTAGGAGGCACTGAAGCTTTCTTT
TRBJ1-6 | many | . | TRBV3-1 | CASSQDPGYNSPLHF | TGTGCCAGCAGCCAAGACCCAGGTTATAATTCACCCCTCCACTTT
TRBJ1-2 | . | . | TRBV29-1 | CSVEPVGGDYGYTF | TGCAGCGTTGAACCGGTCGGGGGGGACTATGGCTACACCTTC
TRBJ2-7 | . | TRBD2 | TRBV6-2/TRBV6-3 | CASSYVPGGVDSYEQYF | TGTGCCAGCAGTTACGTCCCCGGGGGGGTAGACTCCTACGAGCAGTACTTC